The clone carrying this T cell receptor beta chain has only one observation. Its cognate antigen is unknown. The data derive from a study of vaccination and CD4 T cells after COVID-19. As for the study in general: Control cultures, each given a CEFX pool, an HIV-1 Nef pool, or no peptide, were included.

V was pared by 4 bases and J by 10 bases, with 7 bases of the junction left unmatched. Germline CDR1 and CDR2: KGHDR and SFDVKD. This CDR3 contains 14 residues. The Oncomine TCR Beta short-read assay was applied to DNA of cultured CD4+ T cells. A single record per CDR3 protein comes from TCRdb applying MiXCR to the PCR reads. This sample has roughly 7,000 distinct CDR3 sequences, with roughly 70% found just once. Treatment of the sample: approximately nine-day PBMC culture with coronavirus spike peptide pools or control peptides (ViraFEST assay). ViraFEST used peptide pools to expand antigen-specific T cells, then sequenced TCRs. Negative selection separated CD4+ T cells from roughly ten-day cultures.

This chain connects TRBV24-1 to TRBJ1-1; 11 positions agree with TRBD1. The source is a human donor who had recovered from COVID-19. The specimen was CD4+ T cells from blood, cultured in vitro. CDR3 in DNA: TGTGCCACCAGTGACCGTCCCGGGACAGGGGGAGCTTTCTTT. It codes for CATSDRPGTGGAFF.